This TCR beta chain was identified in a study of blood T cell repertoires in COVID-19. Sequencing used immunoSEQ multiplex PCR; TCRdb keeps in-frame clones, though not all of them. Here the sample spans some 120,000 clones, around 85% being singletons. The CDR3 consists of 14 residues. Germline CDR1 GTSNPN, CDR2 SVGIG (reference sequence). V lost 0 bases and J 5 bases, leaving 13 bases between the germline ends. The sequenced sample consisted of peripheral blood. The receptor was isolated from a woman in her forties or fifties with acute or convalescent COVID-19. This sequence joins TRBV30 and TRBJ1-2; no definite D call. This CDR3 is CAWSVNRGIYGYTF. In DNA, the CDR3 is TGTGCCTGGAGTGTAAATCGAGGGATATATGGCTACACCTTC.